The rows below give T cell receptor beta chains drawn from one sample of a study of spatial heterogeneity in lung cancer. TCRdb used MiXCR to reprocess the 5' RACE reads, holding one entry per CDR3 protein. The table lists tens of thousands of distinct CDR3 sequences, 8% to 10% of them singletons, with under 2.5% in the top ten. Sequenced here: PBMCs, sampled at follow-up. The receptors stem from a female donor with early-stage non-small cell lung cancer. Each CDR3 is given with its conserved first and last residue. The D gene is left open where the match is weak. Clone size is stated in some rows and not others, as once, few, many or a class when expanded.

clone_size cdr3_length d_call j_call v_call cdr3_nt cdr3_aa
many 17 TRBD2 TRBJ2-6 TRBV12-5 TGTGCTAGTGGTTTTATAGCGGGTAGCTCTGGGGCCAACGTCCTGACTTTC CASGFIAGSSGANVLTF
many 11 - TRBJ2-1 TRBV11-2 TGTGCCAGCAGCGAGACGGGGGGCCAGTTCTTC CASSETGGQFF
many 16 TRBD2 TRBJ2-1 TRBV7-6 TGTGCCAGCAGCTTAGAACTAGCGGGAGAATACAATGAGCAGTTCTTC CASSLELAGEYNEQFF
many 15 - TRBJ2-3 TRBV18 TGTGCCAGCTCACCGTTCGACAGGTACACAGATACGCAGTATTTT CASSPFDRYTDTQYF
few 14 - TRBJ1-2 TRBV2 TGTGCCAGATCCCCCGGGACGCCGGGTAAACGCTACACCTTC CARSPGTPGKRYTF
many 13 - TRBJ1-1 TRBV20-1 TGCAGTGCTTTCCGGACACTGGACACTGAAGCTTTCTTT CSAFRTLDTEAFF
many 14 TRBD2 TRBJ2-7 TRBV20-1 TGCAGTGCTAGATTCGGGACTAGCGGCTACGAGCAGTACTTC CSARFGTSGYEQYF
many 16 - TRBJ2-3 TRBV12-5 TGTGCTAGTGGTTTGGTACTCGGCGGTAGCACAGATACGCAGTATTTT CASGLVLGGSTDTQYF
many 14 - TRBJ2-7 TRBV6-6 TGTGCCAGCAGTTACTCCAGGGTCCAGTCCGAGCAGTACTTC CASSYSRVQSEQYF
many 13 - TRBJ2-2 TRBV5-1 TGCGCCAGCAGCGTATCGAACACCGGGGAGCTGTTTTTT CASSVSNTGELFF
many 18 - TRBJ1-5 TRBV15 TGTGCCACCAGCAGAGATGGGTCGGGCCCGAAGGGTCTACAGCCCCAGCATTTT CATSRDGSGPKGLQPQHF
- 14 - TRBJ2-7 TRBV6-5 TGTGCCAGCTCTCCTTTAGGGGACGCCTACGAGCAGTACTTC CASSPLGDAYEQYF
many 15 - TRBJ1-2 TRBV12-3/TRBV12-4 TGTGCCAGCAGCCAGGACCCGGGACAAGACTATGGCTACACCTTC CASSQDPGQDYGYTF
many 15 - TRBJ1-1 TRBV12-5 TGTGCTAGTGGTTTGGAAAAACAGGGGAACACTGAAGCTTTCTTT CASGLEKQGNTEAFF
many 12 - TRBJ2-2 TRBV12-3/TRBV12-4 TGTGCCAGCGGGAATTTTGTCGGGGAGCTGTTTTTT CASGNFVGELFF
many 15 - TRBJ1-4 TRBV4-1 TGCGCCAGCAGCCAAGAAAGAGGGGATAATGAAAAACTGTTTTTT CASSQERGDNEKLFF
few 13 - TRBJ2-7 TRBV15 TGTGCCACCAGCAGAGATTCCCCCGGACCGGAGTACTTC CATSRDSPGPEYF